Listed below are T cell receptor beta chains from one sample, sequenced in a study of identical twins. One entry per CDR3 protein results from TCRdb running MiXCR on the 5' RACE reads. The sample lists some 230,000 distinct CDR3 sequences; over 5.5% were seen once. This sample was shared with a second study, whose subject was T cells expressing NK-cell markers.

The sequenced sample was CD8+ T cells sorted from blood. The receptors here all came from a young woman in good health. Each CDR3 is given with its conserved first and last residue. D genes are given only for firm matches. Where a row states a size, it is once, few, many or the class of an expanded clone; other rows omit it.

J gene: TRBJ2-3
clone size: NA
V gene: TRBV20-1
D gene: NA
CDR3 protein: CSARAGLAGTDTQYF
CDR3 DNA: TGCAGTGCCCGAGCCGGCTTGGCGGGGACAGATACGCAGTATTTT

J gene: TRBJ2-7
clone size: many
V gene: TRBV29-1
D gene: NA
CDR3 protein: CSANYEGALYF
CDR3 DNA: TGCAGCGCTAATTACGAGGGCGCGTTATACTTC

J gene: TRBJ2-2
clone size: NA
V gene: TRBV4-1
D gene: TRBD2
CDR3 protein: CASSHGLGSGELFF
CDR3 DNA: TGCGCCAGCAGCCACGGACTAGGAAGCGGGGAGCTGTTTTTT

J gene: TRBJ2-7
clone size: NA
V gene: TRBV20-1
D gene: TRBD2
CDR3 protein: CSAPRTSGTYEQYF
CDR3 DNA: TGCAGTGCTCCCAGGACTAGCGGGACCTACGAGCAGTACTTC

J gene: TRBJ2-5
clone size: many
V gene: TRBV12-3/TRBV12-4
D gene: NA
CDR3 protein: CASSLGPTLGETQYF
CDR3 DNA: TGTGCCAGCAGTCTGGGACCGACCTTAGGAGAGACCCAGTACTTC

J gene: TRBJ1-1
clone size: many
V gene: TRBV12-3/TRBV12-4
D gene: NA
CDR3 protein: CASSFGDDTEAFF
CDR3 DNA: TGTGCCAGCAGTTTTGGGGACGACACTGAAGCTTTCTTT

J gene: TRBJ2-2
clone size: many
V gene: TRBV11-1
D gene: TRBD2
CDR3 protein: CASSPRVAGVRETGELFF
CDR3 DNA: TGTGCCAGCAGCCCACGCGTAGCGGGAGTCAGGGAGACCGGGGAGCTGTTTTTT

J gene: TRBJ1-6
clone size: NA
V gene: TRBV12-3/TRBV12-4
D gene: NA
CDR3 protein: CASSRTYNSPLHF
CDR3 DNA: TGTGCCAGCAGCAGGACCTATAATTCACCCCTCCACTTT

J gene: TRBJ1-1
clone size: few
V gene: TRBV20-1
D gene: NA
CDR3 protein: CSASLWGEAFF
CDR3 DNA: TGCAGTGCTAGTTTGTGGGGTGAAGCTTTCTTT

J gene: TRBJ1-1
clone size: few
V gene: TRBV29-1
D gene: NA
CDR3 protein: CSVGSEAFF
CDR3 DNA: TGCAGCGTTGGTTCTGAAGCTTTCTTT

J gene: TRBJ2-2
clone size: NA
V gene: TRBV6-4
D gene: NA
CDR3 protein: CASHGGGTDDTGELFF
CDR3 DNA: TGTGCCAGCCACGGTGGCGGGACAGACGACACCGGGGAGCTGTTTTTT

J gene: TRBJ1-5
clone size: many
V gene: TRBV5-1
D gene: TRBD1
CDR3 protein: CASSVWTGEDQPQHF
CDR3 DNA: TGCGCCAGCAGCGTTTGGACAGGGGAGGATCAGCCCCAGCATTTT

J gene: TRBJ1-2
clone size: many
V gene: TRBV9
D gene: NA
CDR3 protein: CASTPSCLAAYYGYTF
CDR3 DNA: TGTGCCAGCACCCCCAGTTGTTTGGCAGCTTATTATGGCTACACCTTC

J gene: TRBJ2-3
clone size: NA
V gene: TRBV11-3
D gene: NA
CDR3 protein: CASGDSSTDTQYF
CDR3 DNA: TGTGCCAGCGGGGATTCTAGCACAGATACGCAGTATTTT

J gene: TRBJ2-2
clone size: few
V gene: TRBV20-1
D gene: NA
CDR3 protein: CSARDLLYTGELFF
CDR3 DNA: TGCAGTGCTAGAGATTTACTCTACACCGGGGAGCTGTTTTTT

J gene: TRBJ2-3
clone size: NA
V gene: TRBV5-1
D gene: NA
CDR3 protein: CASSLADMGTPTSTDTQYF
CDR3 DNA: TGCGCCAGCAGCTTGGCCGATATGGGGACACCAACTAGCACAGATACGCAGTATTTT

J gene: TRBJ1-1
clone size: many
V gene: TRBV12-3/TRBV12-4
D gene: NA
CDR3 protein: CASSLPGGTEAFF
CDR3 DNA: TGTGCCAGCAGTCTCCCCGGGGGCACTGAAGCTTTCTTT

J gene: TRBJ2-7
clone size: many
V gene: TRBV14
D gene: NA
CDR3 protein: CASSQDRVTYEQYF
CDR3 DNA: TGTGCCAGCAGCCAAGACAGGGTTACGTACGAGCAGTACTTC

J gene: TRBJ1-5
clone size: few
V gene: TRBV15
D gene: NA
CDR3 protein: CATRSDRSRNQPQHF
CDR3 DNA: TGTGCCACCCGCTCTGACAGATCCCGCAATCAGCCCCAGCATTTT

J gene: TRBJ1-5
clone size: NA
V gene: TRBV18
D gene: NA
CDR3 protein: CASSPGFQPQHF
CDR3 DNA: TGTGCCAGCTCGCCAGGGTTTCAGCCCCAGCATTTT

J gene: TRBJ2-3
clone size: NA
V gene: TRBV12-3/TRBV12-4
D gene: NA
CDR3 protein: CASSPPGTSWGTQYF
CDR3 DNA: TGTGCCAGCAGTCCACCCGGGACTTCGTGGGGTACGCAGTATTTT

J gene: TRBJ1-3
clone size: few
V gene: TRBV18
D gene: NA
CDR3 protein: CASSPRQDTLSGNTIYF
CDR3 DNA: TGTGCCAGCTCACCAAGACAGGACACTCTCTCTGGAAACACCATATATTTT

J gene: TRBJ2-3
clone size: many
V gene: TRBV3-1
D gene: TRBD1
CDR3 protein: CASSRLNRGATDTQYF
CDR3 DNA: TGTGCCAGCAGTCGACTAAACAGGGGAGCCACAGATACGCAGTATTTT

J gene: TRBJ2-5
clone size: NA
V gene: TRBV12-3/TRBV12-4
D gene: TRBD2
CDR3 protein: CASSLWRGGQETQYF
CDR3 DNA: TGTGCCAGCAGTTTGTGGCGGGGGGGCCAAGAGACCCAGTACTTC

J gene: TRBJ2-1
clone size: few
V gene: TRBV29-1
D gene: NA
CDR3 protein: CSVIYPNRVSYNEQFF
CDR3 DNA: TGCAGCGTTATTTACCCCAACAGGGTCTCCTACAATGAGCAGTTCTTC

J gene: TRBJ2-2
clone size: few
V gene: TRBV12-3/TRBV12-4
D gene: NA
CDR3 protein: CASSLGGPNTGELFF
CDR3 DNA: TGTGCCAGCAGTTTGGGGGGGCCAAACACCGGGGAGCTGTTTTTT

J gene: TRBJ2-1
clone size: many
V gene: TRBV7-2
D gene: TRBD2
CDR3 protein: CASSNRVGGPAYNEQFF
CDR3 DNA: TGTGCCAGCAGCAATAGAGTGGGAGGGCCAGCCTACAATGAGCAGTTCTTC

J gene: TRBJ2-1
clone size: few
V gene: TRBV7-9
D gene: TRBD2
CDR3 protein: CASSHPGGRSHNEQFF
CDR3 DNA: TGTGCCAGCAGCCACCCGGGGGGGAGGAGCCACAATGAGCAGTTCTTC

J gene: TRBJ2-1
clone size: many
V gene: TRBV7-9
D gene: TRBD2
CDR3 protein: CASSAGSGRAFGYEQFF
CDR3 DNA: TGTGCCAGCAGCGCCGGTAGCGGGAGGGCTTTTGGGTATGAGCAGTTCTTC

J gene: TRBJ2-7
clone size: NA
V gene: TRBV7-2
D gene: NA
CDR3 protein: CASSLGPGNEQYF
CDR3 DNA: TGTGCCAGCAGCTTAGGCCCAGGGAACGAGCAGTACTTC

J gene: TRBJ2-1
clone size: many
V gene: TRBV10-3
D gene: NA
CDR3 protein: CAITSGTYNEQFF
CDR3 DNA: TGTGCCATCACCAGCGGCACCTACAATGAGCAGTTCTTC

J gene: TRBJ2-3
clone size: few
V gene: TRBV12-5
D gene: NA
CDR3 protein: CASGFLDTQYF
CDR3 DNA: TGTGCTAGTGGTTTCTTGGATACGCAGTATTTT

J gene: TRBJ2-2
clone size: NA
V gene: TRBV20-1
D gene: TRBD2
CDR3 protein: CSVTGSGGSGWNTGELFF
CDR3 DNA: TGCAGTGTCACCGGTTCGGGGGGATCAGGATGGAACACCGGGGAGCTGTTTTTT

J gene: TRBJ2-3
clone size: few
V gene: TRBV11-2
D gene: TRBD2
CDR3 protein: CASSPGLAGALRTDTQYF
CDR3 DNA: TGTGCCAGCAGCCCGGGACTAGCGGGAGCCCTACGCACAGATACGCAGTATTTT

J gene: TRBJ2-3
clone size: NA
V gene: TRBV2
D gene: NA
CDR3 protein: CASRRSQESPTDTQYF
CDR3 DNA: TGTGCCAGCAGACGATCTCAGGAGTCCCCCACAGATACGCAGTATTTT

J gene: TRBJ2-5
clone size: NA
V gene: TRBV28
D gene: TRBD1
CDR3 protein: CASSLGQVAETQYF
CDR3 DNA: TGTGCCAGCAGTTTAGGACAGGTTGCGGAGACCCAGTACTTC